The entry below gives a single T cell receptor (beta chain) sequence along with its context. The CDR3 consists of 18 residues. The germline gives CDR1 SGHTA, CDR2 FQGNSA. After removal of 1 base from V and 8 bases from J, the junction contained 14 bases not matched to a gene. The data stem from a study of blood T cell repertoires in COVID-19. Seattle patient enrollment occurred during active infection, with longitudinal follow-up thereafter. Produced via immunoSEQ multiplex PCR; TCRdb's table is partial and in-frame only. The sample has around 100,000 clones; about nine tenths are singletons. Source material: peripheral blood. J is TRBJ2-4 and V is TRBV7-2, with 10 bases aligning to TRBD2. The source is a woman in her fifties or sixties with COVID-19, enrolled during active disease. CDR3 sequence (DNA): TGTGCCAGCAGCTTAGAGGCTAGCGGGGGCTCCTTTCGGGACATTCAGTACTTC. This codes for CASSLEASGGSFRDIQYF.